This T cell receptor (beta chain) was recorded in a study of blood T cell repertoires in COVID-19. Whole-study context: Both acute and convalescent COVID-19 samples were obtained from the United States, Italy and Spain.

Original methodology: Quantification of nucleated cells was approximated via reference gene primer amplification. Sequencing used immunoSEQ multiplex PCR; TCRdb keeps in-frame clones, though not all of them. D and trimming come from the DNA, and the V and J calls and clone size come from that table. The table includes 150,000 to 200,000 clones, just under 90% detected once. Enrollment of patients from Seattle took place during active infection, with longitudinal follow-up. This clone was found a few times. V shed 5 bases and J 1 base; nucleotides not matched to a gene: 7. The length of the CDR3 is 15 residues. Germline values: CDR1 LGHDT, CDR2 YNNKEL (reference sequence).

This TCR was sampled from a woman in her 70s with COVID-19, enrolled during active disease. The chain employs TRBV3-1 (or the pseudogene TRBV3-2) and TRBJ1-1, with 7 bases identical to TRBD1. What was sequenced was peripheral blood. The CDR3 bases are TGTGCCAGCAGCGGCCGCAGGGGGTGGAACACTGAAGCTTTCTTT. Translating it yields CASSGRRGWNTEAFF.